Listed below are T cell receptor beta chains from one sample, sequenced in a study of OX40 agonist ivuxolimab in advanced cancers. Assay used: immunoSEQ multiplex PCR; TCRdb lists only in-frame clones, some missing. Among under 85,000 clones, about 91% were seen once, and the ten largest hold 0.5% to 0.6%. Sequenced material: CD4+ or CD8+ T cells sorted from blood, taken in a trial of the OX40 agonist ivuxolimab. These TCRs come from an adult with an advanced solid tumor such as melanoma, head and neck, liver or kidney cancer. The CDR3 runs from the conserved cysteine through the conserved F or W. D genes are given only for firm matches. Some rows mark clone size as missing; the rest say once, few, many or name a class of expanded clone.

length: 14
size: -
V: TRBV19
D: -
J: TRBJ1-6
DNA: TGTGCCAGCCGGCTCCCCCTGAATAATTCACCCCTCCACTTT
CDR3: CASRLPLNNSPLHF

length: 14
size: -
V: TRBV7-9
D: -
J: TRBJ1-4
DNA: TGTGCCAGCAGCTTGGACAGTGCTAATGAAAAACTGTTTTTT
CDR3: CASSLDSANEKLFF

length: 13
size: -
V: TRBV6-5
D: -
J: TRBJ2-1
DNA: TGTGCCAGCAGCCGGGCCCCAGAGAATGAGCAGTTCTTC
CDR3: CASSRAPENEQFF

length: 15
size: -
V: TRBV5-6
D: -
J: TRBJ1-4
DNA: TGTGCCAGCAGCCCGTCGCCGGGACTTAATGAAAAACTGTTTTTT
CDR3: CASSPSPGLNEKLFF

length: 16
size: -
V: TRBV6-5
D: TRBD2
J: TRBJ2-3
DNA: TGTGCCAGCAGTTACGGGGCCAGCGGGGGCACAGATACGCAGTATTTT
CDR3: CASSYGASGGTDTQYF

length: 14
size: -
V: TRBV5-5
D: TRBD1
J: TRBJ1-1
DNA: TGTGCCAGCAGCGGGGACAGCCTGAACACTGAAGCTTTCTTT
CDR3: CASSGDSLNTEAFF

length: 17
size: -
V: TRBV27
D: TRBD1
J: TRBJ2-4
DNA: TGTGCCAGCAGTCCAGAACCGGGACAGGGGGCCAAAAACATTCAGTACTTC
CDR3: CASSPEPGQGAKNIQYF

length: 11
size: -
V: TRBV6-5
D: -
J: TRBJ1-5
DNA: TGTGCCATCCCTACCCATCGGCCCCAGCATTTT
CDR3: CAIPTHRPQHF

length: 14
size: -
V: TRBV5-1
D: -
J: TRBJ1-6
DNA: TGCGCCAGCAGCTTGGAAGGTCAGGGTTCACCCCCCCACTTT
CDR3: CASSLEGQGSPPHF

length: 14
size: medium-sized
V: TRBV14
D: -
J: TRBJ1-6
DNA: TGTGCCAGCAGCCAAGGCAGGGAGTATTCACCCCTCCACTTT
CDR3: CASSQGREYSPLHF

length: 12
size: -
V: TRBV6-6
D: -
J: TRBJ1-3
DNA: TGTGCCGGCAGTGGGGCTGGAAACACCATATATTTT
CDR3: CAGSGAGNTIYF

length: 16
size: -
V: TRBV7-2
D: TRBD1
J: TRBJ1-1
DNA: TGTGCCAGCAGCCAGGGACAGGTTATAGTTGGGACTGAAGCTTTCTTT
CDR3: CASSQGQVIVGTEAFF

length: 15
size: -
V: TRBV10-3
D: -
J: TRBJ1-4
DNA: TGTGCCATCAGTGAGAAGGCAGAGACCCATGAAAAACTGTTTTTT
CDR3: CAISEKAETHEKLFF

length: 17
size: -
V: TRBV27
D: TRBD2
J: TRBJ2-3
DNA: TGTGCCAGCAGTACGAGCGGGGGGCAACTTCACACAGATACGCAGTATTTT
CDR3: CASSTSGGQLHTDTQYF

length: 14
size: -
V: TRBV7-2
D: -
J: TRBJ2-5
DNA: TGTGCCAGCAGCTTAAGGAGGCCCCAAGAGACCCAGTACTTC
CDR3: CASSLRRPQETQYF

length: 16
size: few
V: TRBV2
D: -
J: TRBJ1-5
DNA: TGTGCCAGCAATCCAGCCGCCGGGGCTGGACATCAGCCCCAGCATTTT
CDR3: CASNPAAGAGHQPQHF

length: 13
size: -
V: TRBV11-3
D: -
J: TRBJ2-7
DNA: TGTGCCAGCAGCTATACAGGGATCGGCGAGCAGTACTTC
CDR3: CASSYTGIGEQYF

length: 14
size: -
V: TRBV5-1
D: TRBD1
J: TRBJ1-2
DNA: TGCGCCAGCAGCCAAGACAGGGGTCCCTATGGCTACACCTTC
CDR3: CASSQDRGPYGYTF

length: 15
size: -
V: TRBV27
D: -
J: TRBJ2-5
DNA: TGTGCCAGCAGCTCCGCCCTGGGGGGGGCAGAGACCCAGTACTTC
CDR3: CASSSALGGAETQYF

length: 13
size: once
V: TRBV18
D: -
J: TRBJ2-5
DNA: TGTGCCAGCTCACCAGGACAGAAGGAGACCCAGTACTTC
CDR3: CASSPGQKETQYF

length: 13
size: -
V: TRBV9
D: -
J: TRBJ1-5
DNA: TGTGCCAGCAGCGTAACCGAGGTGGCGCCCCAGCATTTT
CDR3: CASSVTEVAPQHF

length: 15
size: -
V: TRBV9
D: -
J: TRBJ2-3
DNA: TGTGCCAGCAGCGTAGCTGGTAGGGTTGAGGATACGCAGTATTTT
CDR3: CASSVAGRVEDTQYF

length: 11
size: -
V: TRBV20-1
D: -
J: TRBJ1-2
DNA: TGCAGTGCCCCCGGGGGGGAAGGCTACACCTTC
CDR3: CSAPGGEGYTF

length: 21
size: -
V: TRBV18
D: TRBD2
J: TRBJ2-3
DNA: TGTGCCAGCTCACCACCCGGGACTAGCGGGGGGGCCGGTGCTAGCACAGATACGCAGTATTTT
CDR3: CASSPPGTSGGAGASTDTQYF

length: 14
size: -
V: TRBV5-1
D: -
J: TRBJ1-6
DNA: TGCGCCAGCAGCTCGGGACTGGAGGGCTCACCCCTCCACTTT
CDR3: CASSSGLEGSPLHF

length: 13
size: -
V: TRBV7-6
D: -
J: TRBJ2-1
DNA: TGTGCCAGCAGCTTGCGGCGGGGTGACGAGCAGTTCTTC
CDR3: CASSLRRGDEQFF

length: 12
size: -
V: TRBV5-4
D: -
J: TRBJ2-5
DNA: TGTGCCAGCGGGGGGCAGCAAGAGACCCAGTACTTC
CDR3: CASGGQQETQYF

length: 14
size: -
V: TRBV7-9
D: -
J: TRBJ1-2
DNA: TGTGCCAGCAGCTTAGCGTGGGCTAACTATGGCTACACCTTC
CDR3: CASSLAWANYGYTF

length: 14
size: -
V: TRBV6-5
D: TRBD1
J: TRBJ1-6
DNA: TGTGCCAGCACAGGGGGCTCCTATAATTCACCCCTCCACTTT
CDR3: CASTGGSYNSPLHF

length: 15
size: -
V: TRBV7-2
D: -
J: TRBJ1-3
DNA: TGTGCCAGCAGCCCCCAAGGGGGCTCTGGAAACACCATATATTTT
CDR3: CASSPQGGSGNTIYF

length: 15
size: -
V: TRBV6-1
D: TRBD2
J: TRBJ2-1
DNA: TGTGCCAGCAGTGGTCTCGCGGGGGTCATAAATGAGCAGTTCTTC
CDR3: CASSGLAGVINEQFF

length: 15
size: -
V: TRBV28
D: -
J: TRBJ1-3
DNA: TGTGCCAGCAGTCCCCCTTCTGGGGGAGGAAACACCATATATTTT
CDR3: CASSPPSGGGNTIYF

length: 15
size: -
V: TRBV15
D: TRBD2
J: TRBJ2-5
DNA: TGTGCCACCAGCAGATCGGGAGGGAGCCAAGAGACCCAGTACTTC
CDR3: CATSRSGGSQETQYF

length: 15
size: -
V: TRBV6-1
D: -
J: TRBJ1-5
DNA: TGTGCCAGCAGTGAAGCGAGACAGAGCGGACAGCCCCAGCATTTT
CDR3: CASSEARQSGQPQHF

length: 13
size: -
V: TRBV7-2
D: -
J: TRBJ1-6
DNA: TGTGCCAGCAGCTCGGGACCGAATTCACCCCTCCACTTT
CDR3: CASSSGPNSPLHF

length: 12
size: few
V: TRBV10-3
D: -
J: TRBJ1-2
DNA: TGTGCCATCAGTGCCACAGGGAGCGGCTACACCTTC
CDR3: CAISATGSGYTF

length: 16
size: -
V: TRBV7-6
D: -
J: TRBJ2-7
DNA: TGTGCCAGCAGCTATAGCAGGGATATAGGGTCCTACGAGCAGTACTTC
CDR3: CASSYSRDIGSYEQYF

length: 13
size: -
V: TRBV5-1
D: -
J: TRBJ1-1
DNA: TGCGCCAGCAGCTTGATGGGGGGCACTGAAGCTTTCTTT
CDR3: CASSLMGGTEAFF

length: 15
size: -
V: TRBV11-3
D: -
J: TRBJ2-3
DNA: TGTGCCAGCAGCCCGGGGGGCCCTAGCACAGATACGCAGTATTTT
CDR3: CASSPGGPSTDTQYF

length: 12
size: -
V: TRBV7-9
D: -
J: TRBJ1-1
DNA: TGTGCCAGCAGCCTAGGACAGTTTGAAGCTTTCTTT
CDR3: CASSLGQFEAFF